Listed here are 20 T cell receptor beta chains from one sample, sequenced in a study of blood T cell repertoires in COVID-19. Some clones are missing from TCRdb's copy, which holds only in-frame ones; the method was immunoSEQ multiplex PCR. Of 250,000 to 350,000 clones detected, over 75% appear once; the ten largest clones hold 1% to 1.3%. The sample consisted of PBMCs or T cells enriched from blood (not recorded which). All receptors derive from a woman in her twenties or thirties who had recovered from COVID-19.

The chain joins TRBV28 to TRBJ1-5; D possibly corresponds to TRBD1 (6 bases). V shed 3 bases and J shed 5 bases, with 17 bases lying between them. The germline V gene has CDR1 MDHEN and CDR2 SYDVKM. This CDR3 has 16 amino acids. The CDR3 protein is CASSFSATGYHQPQHF. In nucleotides, the CDR3 is TGTGCCAGCAGTTTTAGCGCGACAGGATACCATCAGCCCCAGCATTTT.

The rearrangement joins TRBV3-1 (or the pseudogene TRBV3-2) to TRBJ1-2, with 7 positions matching TRBD1. The CDR3 runs 17 residues. Germline-derived CDR1 and CDR2 are LGHDT and YNNKEL (reference sequence). V shed 0 bases and J 0 bases; nucleotides not matched to a gene: 7. This chain's CDR3 is CASSQDSRTGSNYGYTF. The CDR3 bases are TGTGCCAGCAGCCAAGATTCTCGGACAGGCTCTAACTATGGCTACACCTTC.

The chain recombines TRBV4-3 with TRBJ2-5, with a tentative D call TRBD2 (5 bases). Germline CDR1 reads LGHNA; CDR2 reads YSLEER. Trimming took 0 bases from V and 13 from J, leaving 18 bases between them. The CDR3 loop spans 14 amino acids. The CDR3 DNA follows: TGCGCCAGCAGCCAAGAAAGGCGTGAGGGCCCCCCGTACTTC. Translated: CASSQERREGPPYF.

The chain has TRBV7-2 and TRBJ2-7; TRBD2 agrees at 11 bases. CDR3 length: 16 amino acids. V was clipped by 3 bases and J by 4 bases; unmatched bases: 8. Germline V lookup: CDR1 SGHTA, CDR2 FQGNSA. The CDR3 DNA reads TGTGCCAGCAGCTTCGGACTAGCGGGTGTGGGATACGAGCAGTACTTC. Translated: CASSFGLAGVGYEQYF. The whole variable domain, remainder taken from reference TRBV7-2 and TRBJ2-7, is GAGVSQSPSNKVTEKGKDVELRCDPISGHTALYWYRQSLGQGLEFLIYFQGNSAPDKSGLPSDRFSAERTGGSVSTLTIQRTQQEDSAVYLCASSFGLAGVGYEQYFGPGTRLTVT.

The V call is TRBV29-1, the J call TRBJ2-4; D may be TRBD2 (5 bases). The CDR3 is 15 residues long. Germline CDR1 SQVTM, CDR2 ANQGSEA. V gave up 0 bases and J gave up 0 bases, with 9 bases separating them. CDR3 protein: CSVEDAGVAKNIQYF. CDR3 DNA sequence: TGCAGCGTTGAAGACGCGGGTGTAGCCAAAAACATTCAGTACTTC.

The V and J genes are TRBV10-3 and TRBJ1-1, with D unclear. The CDR3 is 13 residues long. Trimming removed 4 bases from V and 4 bases from J, with 10 bases in between. Germline V gene data show CDR1 as ENHRY and CDR2 as SYGVKD. The CDR3 reads CAISGRNLTEAFF. The CDR3 DNA reads TGTGCCATCAGTGGGAGGAATCTCACTGAAGCTTTCTTT.

The chain links TRBV15 to TRBJ2-7, with 8 positions matching TRBD1. The CDR3 covers 15 residues. V shed 2 bases, J shed 2 bases, and the junction held 5 bases outside the gene matches. Germline assignment: CDR1 LNHNV and CDR2 YYDKDF (reference sequence). Written as DNA, the CDR3 is TGTGCCACCAGCAGATCGGGACAGGCAACCTACGAGCAGTACTTC. Translated: CATSRSGQATYEQYF.

This chain connects TRBV19 to TRBJ2-1, with TRBD1 identical over 8 bases. The CDR3 totals 15 residues. Trimming at V came to 4 bases and at J to 6 bases, leaving 8 bases not matched to a gene. Germline CDR1 is LNHDA and CDR2 is SQIVND (reference sequence). The CDR3 here is CASSTGTGYINEQFF. As DNA, the CDR3 is TGTGCCAGTAGTACCGGGACAGGCTATATCAATGAGCAGTTCTTC.

J is TRBJ2-5 and V is TRBV15; 14 nucleotides line up with TRBD2. The trim removed 0 bases at V and 5 bases at J, leaving 8 bases unmatched. Germline CDR1 and CDR2: LNHNV and YYDKDF (reference sequence). This CDR3 contains 18 residues. DNA of the CDR3: TGTGCCACCAGCAGAGATTGGGGGACTAGCGGGAGTCGGGAGACCCAGTACTTC. This encodes CATSRDWGTSGSRETQYF.

The chain uses TRBV4-3 and TRBJ1-1; TRBD1 matches at 10 bases. The V gene end was trimmed by 3 bases and the J gene end by 5 bases; junction bases not matched to a gene: 9. The germline V gene encodes CDR1 LGHNA and CDR2 YSLEER. The CDR3 extends over 16 amino acids. The CDR3 here is CASSHLPGQGRTEAFF. The CDR3 DNA is TGCGCCAGCAGCCACCTACCGGGACAGGGGCGGACTGAAGCTTTCTTT.

This clone has more than one count but fewer than ten. CDR3 residues: CASRLPSYSNQPQHF. The DNA for the CDR3 is TGTGCCAGTCGATTGCCCTCCTATAGCAATCAGCCCCAGCATTTT. J is TRBJ1-5 and V is TRBV28; D not resolved. Germline assignment: CDR1 MDHEN and CDR2 SYDVKM. CDR3 length: 15 amino acids. Trimming cost V 9 bases and J 0 bases, with 15 bases left between them.

The CDR3 is CASSIVRPSGNQPQHF. The CDR3 DNA follows: TGTGCCAGTAGTATAGTCAGGCCAAGTGGCAATCAGCCCCAGCATTTT. V usage is TRBV19 and J usage is TRBJ1-5; D gene unclear. The germline V and J ends were trimmed by 1 base and 2 bases, with 12 bases remaining between them. CDR3 length: 16 residues. Germline CDR1 and CDR2: LNHDA and SQIVND (reference sequence).

V and J are TRBV27 and TRBJ1-1, with D uncertain. The CDR3 has 12 amino acids. Germline CDR1 MNHEY, CDR2 SMNVEV (reference sequence). CDR3 DNA: TGTGCTTTAACGGGAATGAACACTGAAGCTTTCTTT. Residues: CALTGMNTEAFF.

The chain recombines TRBV3-1 (or the pseudogene TRBV3-2) with TRBJ2-5; 10 bases agree with TRBD2. CDR3 size: 22 residues. CDR1 LGHDT and CDR2 YNNKEL come from the germline V gene (reference sequence). J gave up 7 bases and V 0 bases, and 26 bases lay outside the gene matches. Here the CDR3 reads CASSQDPPGVGPGTSDPWTQYF. DNA for the CDR3: TGTGCCAGCAGCCAAGATCCACCCGGGGTGGGTCCCGGGACTAGCGACCCTTGGACCCAGTACTTC.

The genes are TRBV10-3 and TRBJ1-1, with a possible D match to TRBD1 (6 bases). CDR1 is ENHRY, CDR2 SYGVKD, per germline. Trimming removed 5 bases at V and 4 bases at J, with 14 bases between. The CDR3 contains 14 residues. This CDR3 is CAISMGQESTEAFF. CDR3 nucleotide sequence: TGTGCCATCAGTATGGGACAAGAGAGCACTGAAGCTTTCTTT.

Only a few counts were recorded for this clone. The chain employs TRBV15 and TRBJ1-1; D may be TRBD1 (5 bases). Germline CDR1 is LNHNV and CDR2 is YYDKDF (reference sequence). The CDR3 extends over 15 amino acids. V lost 0 bases to trimming and J lost 0 bases, with 8 bases between them. The CDR3 protein is CATSRDSGVNTEAFF. The CDR3 coding sequence is TGTGCCACCAGCAGAGATTCGGGGGTGAACACTGAAGCTTTCTTT.

The rearrangement joins TRBV19 to TRBJ2-1, with TRBD2 identical over 11 bases. CDR3 length equals 16 residues. Germline assignment: CDR1 LNHDA and CDR2 SQIVND (reference sequence). V shed 3 bases and J 8 bases; nucleotides not matched to a gene: 9. The CDR3 loop is CASSIVAGGNRHEQFF. CDR3 coding DNA: TGTGCCAGTAGTATTGTAGCGGGAGGGAATAGACATGAGCAGTTCTTC.

CDR3 amino acids: CSAAGLTEAFF. CDR3 sequence (DNA): TGCAGCGCCGCAGGGTTGACTGAAGCTTTCTTT. The V and J genes are TRBV29-1 and TRBJ1-1; weak D call: TRBD1 (5 bases). CDR3 length: 11 amino acids. CDR1 and CDR2 from the germline V gene are SQVTM and ANQGSEA. Deletions cut 7 bases from V and 5 bases from J, with 11 bases between.

The rearrangement links TRBV7-2 to TRBJ1-4; D is perhaps TRBD1 (5 bases). Trimming took 2 bases from V and 7 from J, leaving 11 bases between them. The CDR3 extends over 14 amino acids. Germline V CDR1 and CDR2: SGHTA, FQGNSA. The CDR3 spells CASSLQRQGEKLFF. The CDR3 DNA sequence: TGTGCCAGCAGCTTACAAAGGCAGGGTGAAAAACTGTTTTTT.

This chain uses TRBV28 with TRBJ2-7; 9 bases match TRBD2. The germline V gene encodes CDR1 MDHEN and CDR2 SYDVKM. J lost 7 bases, V lost 6 bases, and 7 bases had no gene match. The CDR3 contains 13 residues. The CDR3 is CASRGSGSWEQYF. CDR3 DNA sequence: TGTGCCAGCAGAGGTAGCGGGAGTTGGGAGCAGTACTTC.